The 5 T cell receptor beta chains below come from one sample, sequenced in a study of cytomegalovirus exposure and HLA in healthy donors. Primers included in the PCR were 60 Vbeta and 13 Jbeta primers. Clones were sequenced by immunoSEQ multiplex PCR, and TCRdb holds only the in-frame ones, with some missing. This sample carries 150,000 to 180,000 clones, 79% of them seen once, and the ten largest clones take 7.5% to 9%. The specimen was PBMCs. Receptors were obtained from a man aged 25 to 40 in good health and CMV-seropositive.

V gene TRBV6-5 combines with J gene TRBJ2-7; 10 bases map to TRBD2. The CDR3 length is 13 residues. Per germline, CDR1 MNHEY and CDR2 SVGAGI. V gave up 7 bases and J gave up 4 bases; unmatched junction bases: 4. CDR3 residues: CASNLAGVYEQYF. In nucleotides, the CDR3 is TGTGCCAGCAACCTAGCGGGAGTTTACGAGCAGTACTTC.

This sequence joins TRBV7-9 and TRBJ2-3, with 10 bases lining up with TRBD2. The CDR3 has 16 amino acids. V was clipped by 2 bases and J by 0 bases; unmatched bases: 2. CDR1 is SEHNR and CDR2 is FQNEAQ in the germline V gene (reference sequence). The CDR3 DNA is TGTGCCAGCAGCTTAAGCGGGGGGGCTAGCACAGATACGCAGTATTTT. Residues: CASSLSGGASTDTQYF.

The rearrangement joins TRBV7-9 to TRBJ1-3; D unresolved. The CDR3 loop spans 16 amino acids. The germline V gene has CDR1 SEHNR and CDR2 FQNEAQ (reference sequence). V lost 1 base, J lost 0 bases, and 10 bases lay in between. The CDR3 DNA is TGTGCCAGCAGCTTAGATGGCACAAACTCTGGAAACACCATATATTTT. Translating it yields CASSLDGTNSGNTIYF.

The chain recombines TRBV30 with TRBJ2-3, with 10 bases aligning to TRBD2. The CDR3 totals 13 residues. Germline CDR1 GTSNPN, CDR2 SVGIG (reference sequence). Trimming at V came to 1 base and at J to 5 bases, leaving 0 bases not matched to a gene. Here the CDR3 reads CAWSASGGDTQYF. The CDR3 DNA reads TGTGCCTGGAGTGCTAGCGGGGGAGATACGCAGTATTTT.

In this sample, this clone turned up a few times. The gene calls are TRBV5-4 and TRBJ2-2; TRBD2 aligns across 13 bases. J lost 3 bases, V lost 4 bases, and 9 bases had no gene match. This CDR3 is built from 18 residues. The V gene's germline CDR1 is SGHNT and CDR2 YYREEE (reference sequence). CDR3 nucleotide sequence: TGTGCCAGCAGCGCGAGACTAGCGGGAGGCCAATACACCGGGGAGCTGTTTTTT. Amino acid sequence: CASSARLAGGQYTGELFF.